The present T cell receptor (beta chain) was sequenced within a study of OX40 agonist ivuxolimab in advanced cancers. This clone was found once. J was trimmed by 9 bases and V by 5 bases; bases with no gene match: 7. The CDR3 runs to 13 residues. Germline V lookup: CDR1 SGHTA, CDR2 FQGTGA. TCRdb's table, derived via immunoSEQ multiplex PCR, lists solely in-frame clones and lacks some. The sample carries about 6,700 clones, about 95% recorded once. This chain connects TRBV7-3 to TRBJ2-3; 8 bases fit TRBD1. The material sequenced was CD4+ or CD8+ T cells sorted from blood, taken in a trial of the OX40 agonist ivuxolimab. This TCR came from an adult with an advanced solid tumor such as melanoma, head and neck, liver or kidney cancer. This CDR3 is CASSDGQGNTQYF. The CDR3, as DNA: TGTGCCAGCAGCGACGGACAGGGTAACACGCAGTATTTT. The full variable domain, in which reference TRBV7-3 and TRBJ2-3 provide the parts outside the CDR3, is GAGVSQTPSNKVTEKGKYVELRCDPISGHTALYWYRQSLGQGPEFLIYFQGTGAADDSGLPNDRFFAVRPEGSVSTLKIQRTERGDSAVYLCASSDGQGNTQYFGPGTRLTVL.